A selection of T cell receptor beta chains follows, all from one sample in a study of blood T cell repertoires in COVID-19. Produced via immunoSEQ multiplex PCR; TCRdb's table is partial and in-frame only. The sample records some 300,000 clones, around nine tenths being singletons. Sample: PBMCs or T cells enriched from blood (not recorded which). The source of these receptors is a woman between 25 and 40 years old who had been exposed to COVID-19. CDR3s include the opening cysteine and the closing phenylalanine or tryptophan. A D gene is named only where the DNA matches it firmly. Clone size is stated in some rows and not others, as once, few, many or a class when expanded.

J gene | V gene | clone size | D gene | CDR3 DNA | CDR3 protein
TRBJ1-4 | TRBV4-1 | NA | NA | TGCGCCAGCAGCCGATTACGACGGGATAATGAAAAACTGTTTTTT | CASSRLRRDNEKLFF
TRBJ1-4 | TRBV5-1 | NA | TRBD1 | TGCGCCAGCAGCTTGGGGACAGGGCCTAATGAAAAACTGTTTTTT | CASSLGTGPNEKLFF
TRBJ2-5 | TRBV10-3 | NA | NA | TGTGCCATCAGTGAGTCGCTAGTTTGGGAGACCCAGTACTTC | CAISESLVWETQYF
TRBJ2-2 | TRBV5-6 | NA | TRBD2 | TGTGCCAGCACCCATACGGGGACTAGCGGTACCGGGGAGCTGTTTTTT | CASTHTGTSGTGELFF
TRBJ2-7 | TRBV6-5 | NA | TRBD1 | TGTGCCAGCAGCGACAGGGGAGCGGGTTACGAGCAGTACTTC | CASSDRGAGYEQYF
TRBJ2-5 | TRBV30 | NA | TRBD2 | TGTGCCTGGAGTCTCGGGGGGGCGGATGAGACCCAGTACTTC | CAWSLGGADETQYF
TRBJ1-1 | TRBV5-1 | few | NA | TGCGCCAGCAGTTATGGGGGGAGTCACACTGAAGCTTTCTTT | CASSYGGSHTEAFF
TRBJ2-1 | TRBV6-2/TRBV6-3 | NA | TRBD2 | TGTGCCAGCAGCGCGGGGGTTGGGGAGCAGTTCTTC | CASSAGVGEQFF
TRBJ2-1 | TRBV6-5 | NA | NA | TGTGCCAGCAGTTACTCGCTAGGTCGGTACAATGAGCAGTTCTTC | CASSYSLGRYNEQFF
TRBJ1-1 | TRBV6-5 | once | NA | TGTGCCAGCAGTTACGAAGTCGGGGGAGTAGCTTTCTTT | CASSYEVGGVAFF
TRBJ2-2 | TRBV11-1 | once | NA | TGTGCCAGCAGGATCGGGACACTAAACACCGGGGAGCTGTTTTTT | CASRIGTLNTGELFF
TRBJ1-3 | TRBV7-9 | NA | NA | TGTGCCAGCAGCTCCGAGGGCAGGCCTGGAAACACCATATATTTT | CASSSEGRPGNTIYF
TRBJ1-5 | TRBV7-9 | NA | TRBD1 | TGTGCCAGCAGCCTCCGGGACAGGGGGCAGGATAGCAATCAGCCCCAGCATTTT | CASSLRDRGQDSNQPQHF
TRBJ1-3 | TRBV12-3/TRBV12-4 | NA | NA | TGTGCCAGCAGTTTCCCCCCATCCAGCACCATATATTTT | CASSFPPSSTIYF
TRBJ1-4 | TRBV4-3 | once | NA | TGCGCCAGCAGCCAAGATTCGGTCGGGAAGCGTGAAAAACTGTTTTTT | CASSQDSVGKREKLFF
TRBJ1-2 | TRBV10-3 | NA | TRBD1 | TGTGCCATCAGCCCCCTCGGACAGGGTCCAAGCGGCTACACCTTC | CAISPLGQGPSGYTF
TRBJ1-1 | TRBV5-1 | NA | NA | TGCGCCAGCAGCTTGGATCAGGACACTGAAGCTTTCTTT | CASSLDQDTEAFF
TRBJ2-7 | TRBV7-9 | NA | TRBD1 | TGTGCCAGCAGCTTGGCCGGGACAGGGCACTACGAGCAGTACTTC | CASSLAGTGHYEQYF
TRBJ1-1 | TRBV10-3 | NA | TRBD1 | TGTGCCATCAGTGGGACAGGGGAAACTGAAGCTTTCTTT | CAISGTGETEAFF
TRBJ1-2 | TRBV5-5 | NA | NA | TGTGCCAGCCATATAGGGACATCTGTCTACACCTTC | CASHIGTSVYTF
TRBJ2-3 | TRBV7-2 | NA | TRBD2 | TGTGCCAGCAGCAATTTAGCGGGGCGTGGCACAGATACGCAGTATTTT | CASSNLAGRGTDTQYF
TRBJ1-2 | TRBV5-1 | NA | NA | TGCGCCAGCAGGCAGGGCCACGAAGGTGGCTACACCTTC | CASRQGHEGGYTF
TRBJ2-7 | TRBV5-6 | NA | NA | TGTGCCAGCAGCTTGGAGGGGTACGAGCAGTACTTC | CASSLEGYEQYF
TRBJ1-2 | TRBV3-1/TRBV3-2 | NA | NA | TGTGCCAGCAGCCAAGCCGGGGTGGGGGGCTACACCTTC | CASSQAGVGGYTF
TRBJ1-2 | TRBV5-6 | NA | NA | TGTGCCAGCAGCTTGAGAGAGGGCTATGGCTACACCTTC | CASSLREGYGYTF
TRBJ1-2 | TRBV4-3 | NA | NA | TGCGCCAGCAGCCAAGATCGGGGTTATGGCTACACCTTC | CASSQDRGYGYTF
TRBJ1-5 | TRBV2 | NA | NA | TGTGCCAGCAGTGATAACTATCAGCCCCAGCATTTT | CASSDNYQPQHF
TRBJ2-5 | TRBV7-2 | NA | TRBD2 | TGTGCCAGCAGCCGCAGACTAGCGCCGGAAGAGACCCAGTACTTC | CASSRRLAPEETQYF
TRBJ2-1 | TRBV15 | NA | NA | TGTGCCACCGAGAGCACCACCCGACAGAGCTCCTACAATGAGCAGTTCTTC | CATESTTRQSSYNEQFF
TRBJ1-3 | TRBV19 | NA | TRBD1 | TGTGCCAGTGTTCCGGGACAGGGGGCTTCGTCTGGAAACACCATATATTTT | CASVPGQGASSGNTIYF
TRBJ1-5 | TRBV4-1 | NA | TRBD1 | TGCGCCAGCAGCCCTGGACAGGGAAATGGAGGCAATCAGCCCCAGCATTTT | CASSPGQGNGGNQPQHF
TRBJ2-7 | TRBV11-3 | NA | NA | TGTGCCAGCAGCTTAAACCTCGCGGCAGCCTACGAGCAGTACTTC | CASSLNLAAAYEQYF
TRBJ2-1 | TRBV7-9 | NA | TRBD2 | TGTGCCAGCAGCTTATATAGCGGGGGACTTAGTGAGCAGTTCTTC | CASSLYSGGLSEQFF
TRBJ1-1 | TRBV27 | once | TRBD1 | TGTGCCAGCAGTTTATCCCTGGGACAGTTAGGGACTGAAGCTTTCTTT | CASSLSLGQLGTEAFF
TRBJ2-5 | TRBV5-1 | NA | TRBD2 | TGCGCCAGCAGCTTTACGTACGTAGCGGGAAACCAAGAGACCCAGTACTTC | CASSFTYVAGNQETQYF
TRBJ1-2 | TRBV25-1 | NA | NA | TGTGCCAGCAGTGGGGGGGACCTGCGGTACACCTTC | CASSGGDLRYTF
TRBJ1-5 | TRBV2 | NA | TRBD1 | TGTGCCAGCGTCCGGGACAGGGGGTATCAGCCCCAGCATTTT | CASVRDRGYQPQHF
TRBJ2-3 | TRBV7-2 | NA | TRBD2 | TGTGCCAGCAGCACTAGCGGGGGGAACACAGATACGCAGTATTTT | CASSTSGGNTDTQYF
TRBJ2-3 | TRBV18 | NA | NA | TGTGCCAGCTCACGACCCGGGGATACGCAGTATTTT | CASSRPGDTQYF
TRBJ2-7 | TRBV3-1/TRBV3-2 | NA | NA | TGTGCCAGCAGCCCGCGGCAGGGATACCTCTACGAGCAGTACTTC | CASSPRQGYLYEQYF
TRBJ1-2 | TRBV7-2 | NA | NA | TGTGCCAGCAGCTCCAGTGGAGCTAACTATGGCTACACCTTC | CASSSSGANYGYTF